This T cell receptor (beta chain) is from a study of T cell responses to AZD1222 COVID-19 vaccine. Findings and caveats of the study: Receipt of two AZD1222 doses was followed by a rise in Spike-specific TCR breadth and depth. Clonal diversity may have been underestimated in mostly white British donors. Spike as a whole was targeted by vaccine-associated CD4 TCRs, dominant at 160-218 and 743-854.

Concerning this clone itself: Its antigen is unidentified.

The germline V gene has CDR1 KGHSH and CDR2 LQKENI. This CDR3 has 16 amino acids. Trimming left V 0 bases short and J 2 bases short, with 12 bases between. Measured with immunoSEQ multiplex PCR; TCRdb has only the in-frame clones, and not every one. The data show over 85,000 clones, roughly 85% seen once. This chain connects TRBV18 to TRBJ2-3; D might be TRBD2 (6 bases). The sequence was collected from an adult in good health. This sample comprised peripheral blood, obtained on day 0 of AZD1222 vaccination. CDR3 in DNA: TGTGCCAGCTCACCACCGATCGCGGGAAACACAGATACGCAGTATTTT. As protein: CASSPPIAGNTDTQYF.